In its sample, the clone carrying this TCR beta chain was seen a few times. These data are taken from a study of neoadjuvant anti-PD-1 for oral cavity cancer. The V end lost 1 base, the J end lost 8 bases, and 8 bases lay between the germline ends. Germline CDR1 DFQATT, CDR2 SNEGSKA (reference sequence). The CDR3 consists of 11 residues. Indicated time point: after neoadjuvant nivolumab, at surgical resection. The patients had HPV-negative, locally advanced oral cavity squamous cell carcinoma. Analysis of PBMCs was direct, with no culture step. Using immunoSEQ multiplex PCR, the repertoire was profiled, and TCRdb retains in-frame clones only, with some absent. The sample contains roughly 14,000 clones, under 80% of which appear only once.

The chain is built from TRBV20-1 and TRBJ1-1; D remains ambiguous. Here the sequenced sample was PBMCs, taken after nivolumab (anti-PD-1) treatment. The clonotype originates from a person between 40 and 79 years old with oral cavity squamous cell carcinoma. The CDR3: CSARVLTEAFF. Written as DNA, the CDR3 is TGCAGTGCTAGAGTTCTGACCGAAGCTTTCTTT.